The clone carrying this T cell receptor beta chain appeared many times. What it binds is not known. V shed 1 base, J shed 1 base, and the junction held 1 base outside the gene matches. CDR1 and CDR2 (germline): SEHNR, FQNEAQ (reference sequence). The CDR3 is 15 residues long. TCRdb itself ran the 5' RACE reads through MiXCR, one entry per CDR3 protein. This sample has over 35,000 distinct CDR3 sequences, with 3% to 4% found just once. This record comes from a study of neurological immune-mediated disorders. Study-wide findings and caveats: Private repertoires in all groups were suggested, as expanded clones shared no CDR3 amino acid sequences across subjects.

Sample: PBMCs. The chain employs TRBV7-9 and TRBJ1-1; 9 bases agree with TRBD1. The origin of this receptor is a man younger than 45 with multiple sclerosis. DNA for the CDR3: TGTGCCAGCAGCTTAGACAGGGGGCCGAACACTGAAGCTTTCTTT. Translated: CASSLDRGPNTEAFF.